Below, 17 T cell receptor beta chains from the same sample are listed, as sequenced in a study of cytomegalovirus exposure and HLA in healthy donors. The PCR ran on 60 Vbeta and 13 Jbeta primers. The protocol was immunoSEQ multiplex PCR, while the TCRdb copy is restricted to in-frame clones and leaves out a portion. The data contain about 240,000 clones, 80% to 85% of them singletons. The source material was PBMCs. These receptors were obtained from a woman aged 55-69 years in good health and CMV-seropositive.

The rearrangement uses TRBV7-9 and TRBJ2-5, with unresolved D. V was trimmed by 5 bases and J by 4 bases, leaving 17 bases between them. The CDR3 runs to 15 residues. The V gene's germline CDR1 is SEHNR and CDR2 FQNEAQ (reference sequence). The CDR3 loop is CASSVVYTRRETQYF. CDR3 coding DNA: TGTGCCAGCAGCGTTGTGTACACCCGGAGAGAGACCCAGTACTTC.

CDR3 nucleotides: TGCGCCAGCAGCTTGGGATCAGGGGGCTTAAATGAGCAGTTCTTC. It specifies CASSLGSGGLNEQFF. V usage is TRBV5-1 and J usage is TRBJ2-1, with 8 bases lining up with TRBD1. V dropped 0 bases and J dropped 7; count of bases not matched to a gene: 6. Germline CDR1 and CDR2: SGHRS and YFSETQ. The CDR3 length is 15 residues.

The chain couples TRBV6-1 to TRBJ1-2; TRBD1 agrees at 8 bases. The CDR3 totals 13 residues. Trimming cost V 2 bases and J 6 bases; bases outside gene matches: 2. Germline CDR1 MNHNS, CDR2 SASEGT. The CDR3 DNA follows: TGTGCCAGCAGTGAACTACAGGGGGATGGCTACACCTTC. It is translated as CASSELQGDGYTF.

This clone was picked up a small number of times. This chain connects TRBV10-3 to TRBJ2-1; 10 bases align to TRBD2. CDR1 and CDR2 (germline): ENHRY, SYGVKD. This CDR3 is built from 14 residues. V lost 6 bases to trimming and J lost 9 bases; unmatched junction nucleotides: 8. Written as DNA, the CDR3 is TGTGCCATCAGGGATCTAGCGGGAGAGGGTGAGCAGTTCTTC. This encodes CAIRDLAGEGEQFF.

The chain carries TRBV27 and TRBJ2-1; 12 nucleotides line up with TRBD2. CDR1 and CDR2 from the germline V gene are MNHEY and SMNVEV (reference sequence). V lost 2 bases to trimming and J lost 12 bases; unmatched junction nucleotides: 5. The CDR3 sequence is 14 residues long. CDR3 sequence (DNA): TGTGCCAGCAGTTTAGGGACTAGCGGGCCTGGGCAGTTCTTC. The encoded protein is CASSLGTSGPGQFF.

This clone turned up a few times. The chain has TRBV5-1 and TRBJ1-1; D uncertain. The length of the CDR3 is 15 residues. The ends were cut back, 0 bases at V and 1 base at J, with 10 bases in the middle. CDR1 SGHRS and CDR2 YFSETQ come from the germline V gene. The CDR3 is CASSLVLDKNTEAFF. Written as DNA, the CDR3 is TGCGCCAGCAGCTTGGTGCTCGACAAGAACACTGAAGCTTTCTTT.

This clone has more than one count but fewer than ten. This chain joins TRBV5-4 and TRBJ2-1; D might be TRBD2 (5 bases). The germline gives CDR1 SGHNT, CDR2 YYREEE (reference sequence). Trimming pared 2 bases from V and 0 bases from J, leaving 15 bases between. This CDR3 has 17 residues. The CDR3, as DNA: TGTGCCAGCAGCTTTCTCGCGGTAGCGAACTCCTACAATGAGCAGTTCTTC. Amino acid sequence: CASSFLAVANSYNEQFF.

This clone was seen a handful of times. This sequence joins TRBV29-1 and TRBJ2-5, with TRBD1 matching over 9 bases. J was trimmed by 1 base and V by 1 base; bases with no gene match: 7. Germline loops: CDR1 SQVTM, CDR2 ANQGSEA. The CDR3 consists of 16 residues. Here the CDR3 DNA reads TGCAGCGTTGAAGTCCTCCGGGACAGGGCCCAAGAGACCCAGTACTTC. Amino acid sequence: CSVEVLRDRAQETQYF.

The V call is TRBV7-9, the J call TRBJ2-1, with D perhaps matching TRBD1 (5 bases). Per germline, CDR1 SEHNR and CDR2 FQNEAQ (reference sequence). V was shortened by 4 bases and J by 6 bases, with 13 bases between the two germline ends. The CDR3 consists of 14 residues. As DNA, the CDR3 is TGTGCCAGCAGCTCTACAGGTGTTACCAATGAGCAGTTCTTC. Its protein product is CASSSTGVTNEQFF. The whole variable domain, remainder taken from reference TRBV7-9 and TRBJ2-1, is DTGVSQNPRHKITKRGQNVTFRCDPISEHNRLYWYRQTLGQGPEFLTYFQNEAQLEKSRLLSDRFSAERPKGSFSTLEIQRTEQGDSAMYLCASSSTGVTNEQFFGPGTRLTVL.

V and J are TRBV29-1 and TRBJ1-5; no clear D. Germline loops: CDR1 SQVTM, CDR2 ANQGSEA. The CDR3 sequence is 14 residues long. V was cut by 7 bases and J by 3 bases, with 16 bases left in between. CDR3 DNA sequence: TGCAGCGCCCGCTTGGGAGGATCCAATCAGCCCCAGCATTTT. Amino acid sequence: CSARLGGSNQPQHF. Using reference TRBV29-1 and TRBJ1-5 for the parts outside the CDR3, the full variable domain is SAVISQKPSRDICQRGTSLTIQCQVDSQVTMMFWYRQQPGQSLTLIATANQGSEATYESGFVIDKFPISRPNLTFSTLTVSNMSPEDSSIYLCSARLGGSNQPQHFGDGTRLSIL.

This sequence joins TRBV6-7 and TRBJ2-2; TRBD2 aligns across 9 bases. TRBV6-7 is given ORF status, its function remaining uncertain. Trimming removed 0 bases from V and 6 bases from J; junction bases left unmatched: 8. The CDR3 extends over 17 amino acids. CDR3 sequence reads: CASSYSLPGLASGELFF. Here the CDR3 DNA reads TGTGCCAGCAGTTACTCACTTCCGGGACTAGCTTCCGGGGAGCTGTTTTTT.

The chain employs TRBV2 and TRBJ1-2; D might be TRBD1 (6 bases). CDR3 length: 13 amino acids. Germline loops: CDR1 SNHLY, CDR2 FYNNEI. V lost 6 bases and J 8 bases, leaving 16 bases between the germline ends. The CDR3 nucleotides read TGTGCCAGCAGAGCGCAGGGGAAGGGCGGCTACACCTTC. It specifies CASRAQGKGGYTF.

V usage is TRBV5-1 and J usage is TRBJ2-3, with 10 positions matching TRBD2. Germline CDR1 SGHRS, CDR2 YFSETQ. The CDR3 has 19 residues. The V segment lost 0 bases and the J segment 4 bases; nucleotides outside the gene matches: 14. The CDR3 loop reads CASSLAILAGARRADTQYF. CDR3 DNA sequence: TGCGCCAGCAGCTTGGCCATTCTAGCGGGAGCCCGGAGGGCAGATACGCAGTATTTT.

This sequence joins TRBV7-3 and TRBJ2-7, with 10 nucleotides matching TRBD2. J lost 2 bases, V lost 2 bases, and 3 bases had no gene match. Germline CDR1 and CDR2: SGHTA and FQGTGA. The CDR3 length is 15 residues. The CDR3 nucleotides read TGTGCCAGCAGCTTAGGTAGCGGGGGGACCTACGAGCAGTACTTC. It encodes CASSLGSGGTYEQYF.

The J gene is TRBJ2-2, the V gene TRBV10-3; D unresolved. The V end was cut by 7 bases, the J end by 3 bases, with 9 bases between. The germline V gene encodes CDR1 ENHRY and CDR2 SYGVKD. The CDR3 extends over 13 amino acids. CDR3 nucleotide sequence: TGTGCCATCATGGGTGACTACACCGGGGAGCTGTTTTTT. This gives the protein CAIMGDYTGELFF.

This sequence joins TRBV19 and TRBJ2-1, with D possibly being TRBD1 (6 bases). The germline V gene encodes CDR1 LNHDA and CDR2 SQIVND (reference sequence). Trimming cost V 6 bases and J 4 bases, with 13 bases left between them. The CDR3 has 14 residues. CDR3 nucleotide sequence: TGTGCCAGTAGAGCACAGGGTAGGTACAATGAGCAGTTCTTC. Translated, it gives CASRAQGRYNEQFF. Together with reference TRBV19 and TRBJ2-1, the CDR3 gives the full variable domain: DGGITQSPKYLFRKEGQNVTLSCEQNLNHDAMYWYRQDPGQGLRLIYYSQIVNDFQKGDIAEGYSVSREKKESFPLTVTSAQKNPTAFYLCASRAQGRYNEQFFGPGTRLTVL.

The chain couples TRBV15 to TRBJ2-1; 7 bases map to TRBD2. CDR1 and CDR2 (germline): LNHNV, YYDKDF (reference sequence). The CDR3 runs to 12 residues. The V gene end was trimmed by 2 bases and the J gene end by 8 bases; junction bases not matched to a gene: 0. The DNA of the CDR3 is TGTGCCACCAGCAGACTAGCGGATGAGCAGTTCTTC. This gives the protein CATSRLADEQFF.